A selection of T cell receptor beta chains follows, all from one sample in a study of shared clonotypes between healthy human individuals. Data came from immunoSEQ multiplex PCR; TCRdb stores just in-frame clones and leaves some out. The repertoire holds roughly 110,000 clones, with 55% to 70% as singletons. The sequenced material came from memory CD8+ T cells sorted from blood. The source is a woman in her twenties or thirties in good health. CDR3s include the opening cysteine and the closing phenylalanine or tryptophan. Fields, in order: clone size, D gene, J gene, V gene, CDR3 protein, CDR3 DNA. A D gene is named only where the DNA matches it firmly. Rows give clone size only sometimes, using once, few, many, or a class for an expanded clone.

clone_size: -; d_call: TRBD2; j_call: TRBJ2-1; v_call: TRBV9; cdr3_aa: CASSAGTSGSSYNEQFF; cdr3_nt: TGTGCCAGCAGCGCCGGGACTAGCGGGAGCTCCTACAATGAGCAGTTCTTC
clone_size: few; d_call: -; j_call: TRBJ2-1; v_call: TRBV13; cdr3_aa: CASSLERLDNEQFF; cdr3_nt: TGTGCCAGCAGCTTAGAACGCCTAGATAATGAGCAGTTCTTC
clone_size: -; d_call: -; j_call: TRBJ2-2; v_call: TRBV19; cdr3_aa: CASSIWTAGELFF; cdr3_nt: TGTGCCAGTAGTATTTGGACTGCCGGGGAGCTGTTTTTT
clone_size: -; d_call: -; j_call: TRBJ1-3; v_call: TRBV6-5; cdr3_aa: CASSYSSGNTIYF; cdr3_nt: TGTGCCAGCAGTTACTCGTCCGGAAACACCATATATTTT
clone_size: -; d_call: -; j_call: TRBJ2-7; v_call: TRBV4-1; cdr3_aa: CASSQEGGHFNEQYF; cdr3_nt: TGCGCCAGCAGCCAAGAAGGGGGACACTTCAACGAGCAGTACTTC
clone_size: -; d_call: -; j_call: TRBJ2-7; v_call: TRBV25-1; cdr3_aa: CASSHRVPGSYEQYF; cdr3_nt: TGTGCCAGCAGCCACAGGGTTCCTGGCTCCTACGAGCAGTACTTC
clone_size: few; d_call: -; j_call: TRBJ2-1; v_call: TRBV29-1; cdr3_aa: CSVDLTEGGELSVNEQFF; cdr3_nt: TGCAGCGTTGATTTAACAGAGGGCGGCGAGCTTAGTGTAAATGAGCAGTTCTTC
clone_size: -; d_call: -; j_call: TRBJ2-7; v_call: TRBV5-1; cdr3_aa: CASSLRLEAYEQYF; cdr3_nt: TGCGCCAGCAGCTTGAGGCTAGAGGCCTACGAGCAGTACTTC
clone_size: -; d_call: -; j_call: TRBJ2-3; v_call: TRBV18; cdr3_aa: CASSPAADTQYF; cdr3_nt: TGTGCCAGCTCACCCGCGGCAGATACGCAGTATTTT
clone_size: -; d_call: -; j_call: TRBJ2-1; v_call: TRBV15; cdr3_aa: CATSRAASVKEQFF; cdr3_nt: TGTGCCACCAGCAGAGCCGCTAGCGTTAAAGAGCAGTTCTTC
clone_size: -; d_call: -; j_call: TRBJ2-7; v_call: TRBV30; cdr3_aa: CAWRATGGRLAGVKYEQYF; cdr3_nt: TGTGCCTGGAGGGCGACAGGGGGTAGGCTAGCGGGTGTCAAATACGAGCAGTACTTC
clone_size: -; d_call: TRBD1; j_call: TRBJ1-2; v_call: TRBV6-1; cdr3_aa: CASSEAQTGSGYTF; cdr3_nt: TGTGCCAGCAGTGAAGCGCAGACAGGGTCTGGCTACACCTTC
clone_size: -; d_call: -; j_call: TRBJ1-4; v_call: TRBV30; cdr3_aa: CAWSVPEGRGKLFF; cdr3_nt: TGTGCCTGGAGTGTACCGGAGGGGAGGGGAAAACTGTTTTTT
clone_size: -; d_call: -; j_call: TRBJ2-7; v_call: TRBV2; cdr3_aa: CASSELGRISRYEQYF; cdr3_nt: TGTGCCAGCAGTGAACTGGGACGGATATCTCGGTACGAGCAGTACTTC
clone_size: -; d_call: TRBD2; j_call: TRBJ2-1; v_call: TRBV29-1; cdr3_aa: CSVESGTPFEQFF; cdr3_nt: TGCAGCGTTGAGAGCGGGACCCCATTCGAGCAGTTCTTC
clone_size: -; d_call: TRBD1; j_call: TRBJ1-4; v_call: TRBV15; cdr3_aa: CATSKKSGTGDEKLFF; cdr3_nt: TGTGCCACCAGTAAAAAAAGCGGGACAGGGGATGAAAAACTGTTTTTT
clone_size: -; d_call: TRBD1; j_call: TRBJ1-1; v_call: TRBV9; cdr3_aa: CASSAVGTGVGWFF; cdr3_nt: TGTGCCAGCAGCGCGGTTGGGACAGGGGTTGGTTGGTTCTTT
clone_size: -; d_call: TRBD1; j_call: TRBJ2-5; v_call: TRBV5-4; cdr3_aa: CASSHPGQGTFQETQYF; cdr3_nt: TGTGCCAGCAGCCACCCGGGACAGGGGACCTTCCAAGAGACCCAGTACTTC
clone_size: -; d_call: -; j_call: TRBJ2-1; v_call: TRBV25-1; cdr3_aa: CASSELVGLGAGNEQFF; cdr3_nt: TGTGCCAGCAGTGAATTAGTGGGTCTCGGGGCGGGTAATGAGCAGTTCTTC
clone_size: -; d_call: TRBD2; j_call: TRBJ2-3; v_call: TRBV27; cdr3_aa: CASSRTRGLAGVTSTDTQYF; cdr3_nt: TGTGCCAGCAGTAGAACAAGGGGACTAGCGGGAGTGACTAGCACAGATACGCAGTATTTT
clone_size: -; d_call: TRBD1; j_call: TRBJ1-3; v_call: TRBV10-3; cdr3_aa: CAIRDRGPGNTIYF; cdr3_nt: TGTGCCATCAGGGACAGGGGGCCCGGAAACACCATATATTTT
clone_size: -; d_call: TRBD1; j_call: TRBJ2-7; v_call: TRBV6-5; cdr3_aa: CASSYGLGQGANEQYF; cdr3_nt: TGTGCCAGCAGTTACGGGTTGGGGCAGGGGGCGAACGAGCAGTACTTC
clone_size: -; d_call: TRBD2; j_call: TRBJ2-1; v_call: TRBV10-3; cdr3_aa: CAISEAGELAGGLYNEQFF; cdr3_nt: TGTGCCATCAGTGAAGCGGGGGAACTAGCGGGAGGGCTCTACAATGAGCAGTTCTTC
clone_size: few; d_call: -; j_call: TRBJ2-7; v_call: TRBV29-1; cdr3_aa: CSVDSGRNEQYF; cdr3_nt: TGCAGCGTTGATTCCGGCAGAAACGAGCAGTACTTC
clone_size: -; d_call: -; j_call: TRBJ2-2; v_call: TRBV7-2; cdr3_aa: CASSFRTANTGELFF; cdr3_nt: TGTGCCAGCAGCTTCAGGACAGCAAACACCGGGGAGCTGTTTTTT
clone_size: -; d_call: TRBD2; j_call: TRBJ2-7; v_call: TRBV7-6; cdr3_aa: CASSSPSGSYEQYF; cdr3_nt: TGTGCCAGCAGCTCCCCTAGCGGCTCCTACGAGCAGTACTTC
clone_size: once; d_call: TRBD1; j_call: TRBJ1-2; v_call: TRBV7-9; cdr3_aa: CASSVTGADGYTF; cdr3_nt: TGTGCCAGCAGCGTCACAGGGGCTGATGGCTACACCTTC
clone_size: -; d_call: TRBD2; j_call: TRBJ2-2; v_call: TRBV27; cdr3_aa: CASRPGLAGSGELFF; cdr3_nt: TGTGCCAGCCGGCCGGGACTAGCGGGATCCGGGGAGCTGTTTTTT
clone_size: -; d_call: -; j_call: TRBJ1-5; v_call: TRBV5-6; cdr3_aa: CASSLRYSNQPQHF; cdr3_nt: TGTGCCAGCAGCTTGCGATATAGCAATCAGCCCCAGCATTTT
clone_size: -; d_call: TRBD1; j_call: TRBJ2-5; v_call: TRBV25-1; cdr3_aa: CASSQGHQETQYF; cdr3_nt: TGTGCCAGCTCACAGGGGCACCAAGAGACCCAGTACTTC
clone_size: -; d_call: -; j_call: TRBJ2-7; v_call: TRBV5-6; cdr3_aa: CASSPSGHEQYF; cdr3_nt: TGTGCCAGCAGCCCCTCTGGCCACGAGCAGTACTTC
clone_size: -; d_call: -; j_call: TRBJ1-1; v_call: TRBV7-9; cdr3_aa: CASTNLGTEAFF; cdr3_nt: TGTGCCAGCACCAATTTGGGAACTGAAGCTTTCTTT
clone_size: -; d_call: -; j_call: TRBJ1-2; v_call: TRBV21-1; cdr3_aa: CASSKTIPGQGRRYGYTF; cdr3_nt: TGTGCCAGCAGCAAAACGATTCCGGGACAGGGAAGGAGGTATGGCTACACCTTC
clone_size: many; d_call: TRBD1; j_call: TRBJ2-2; v_call: TRBV28; cdr3_aa: CASKAGTGETGELFF; cdr3_nt: TGTGCCAGCAAAGCCGGGACAGGGGAGACCGGGGAGCTGTTTTTT
clone_size: -; d_call: TRBD1; j_call: TRBJ2-2; v_call: TRBV6-4; cdr3_aa: CASTPGQGNTGELFF; cdr3_nt: TGTGCCAGCACCCCGGGACAGGGGAACACCGGGGAGCTGTTTTTT
clone_size: -; d_call: TRBD2; j_call: TRBJ2-3; v_call: TRBV2; cdr3_aa: CASSGTSGRTDTQYF; cdr3_nt: TGTGCCAGCAGCGGGACTAGCGGGAGGACAGATACGCAGTATTTT
clone_size: -; d_call: -; j_call: TRBJ2-2; v_call: TRBV5-6; cdr3_aa: CASSHRDEAPGELFF; cdr3_nt: TGTGCCAGCAGCCACAGGGACGAGGCCCCCGGGGAGCTGTTTTTT
clone_size: -; d_call: -; j_call: TRBJ1-1; v_call: TRBV7-6; cdr3_aa: CASSPSTSMNTEAFF; cdr3_nt: TGTGCCAGCAGCCCCTCGACAAGCATGAACACTGAAGCTTTCTTT
clone_size: many; d_call: -; j_call: TRBJ2-3; v_call: TRBV27; cdr3_aa: CASSLISTDTQYF; cdr3_nt: TGTGCCAGCAGTTTAATTAGCACAGATACGCAGTATTTT
clone_size: few; d_call: -; j_call: TRBJ2-1; v_call: TRBV7-9; cdr3_aa: CASSQYLDAEQFF; cdr3_nt: TGTGCCAGCAGCCAATATCTAGATGCCGAGCAGTTCTTC
clone_size: -; d_call: TRBD1; j_call: TRBJ2-1; v_call: TRBV7-9; cdr3_aa: CASSPRGGYAYNEQFF; cdr3_nt: TGTGCCAGCAGCCCCCGAGGGGGCTATGCCTACAATGAGCAGTTCTTC
clone_size: -; d_call: -; j_call: TRBJ2-1; v_call: TRBV9; cdr3_aa: CASSPLLPASLSYNEQFF; cdr3_nt: TGTGCCAGCAGCCCCCTCCTTCCAGCGAGCCTCTCCTACAATGAGCAGTTCTTC
clone_size: -; d_call: TRBD1; j_call: TRBJ2-7; v_call: TRBV5-1; cdr3_aa: CASSPGTAYEQYF; cdr3_nt: TGCGCCAGCAGCCCCGGGACAGCCTACGAGCAGTACTTC